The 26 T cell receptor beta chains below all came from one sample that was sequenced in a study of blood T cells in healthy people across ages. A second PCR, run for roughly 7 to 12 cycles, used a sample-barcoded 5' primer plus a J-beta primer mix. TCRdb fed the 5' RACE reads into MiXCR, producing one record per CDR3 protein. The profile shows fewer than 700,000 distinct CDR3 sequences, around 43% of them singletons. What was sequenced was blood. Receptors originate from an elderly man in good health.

Here the CDR3 reads CASSLGIGYGYTF. CDR3 coding DNA: TGTGCCAGCAGTTTAGGGATTGGCTATGGCTACACCTTC. This chain connects TRBV27 to TRBJ1-2; no clear D. Germline loops: CDR1 MNHEY, CDR2 SMNVEV (reference sequence). The CDR3 is 13 residues long. Trimming left V 2 bases short and J 4 bases short, with 8 bases between.

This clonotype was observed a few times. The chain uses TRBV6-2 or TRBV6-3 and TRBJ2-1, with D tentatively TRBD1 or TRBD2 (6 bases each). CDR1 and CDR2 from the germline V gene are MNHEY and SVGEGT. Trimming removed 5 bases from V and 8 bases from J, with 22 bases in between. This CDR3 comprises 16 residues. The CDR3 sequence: CASSQPRGPLLDEQFF. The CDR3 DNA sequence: TGTGCCAGCAGTCAACCCCGGGGGCCCCTACTAGATGAGCAGTTCTTC.

The DNA for the CDR3 is TGCAGTGCCAGGGCGGGACAGGGGCTGCCAGATACGCAGTATTTT. This gives the protein CSARAGQGLPDTQYF. The rearrangement links TRBV20-1 to TRBJ2-3; the match to TRBD1 covers 10 bases. The CDR3 totals 15 residues. The V and J ends lost 6 bases and 4 bases, in that order; junction bases with no gene match: 10. Germline V gene data show CDR1 as DFQATT and CDR2 as SNEGSKA (reference sequence).

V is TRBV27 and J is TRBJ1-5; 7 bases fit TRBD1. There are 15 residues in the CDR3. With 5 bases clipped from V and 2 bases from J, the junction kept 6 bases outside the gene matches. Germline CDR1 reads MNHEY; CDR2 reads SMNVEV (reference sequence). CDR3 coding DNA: TGTGCCAGCAGTAGCCTCCAGGGGGGCAATCAGCCCCAGCATTTT. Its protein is CASSSLQGGNQPQHF.

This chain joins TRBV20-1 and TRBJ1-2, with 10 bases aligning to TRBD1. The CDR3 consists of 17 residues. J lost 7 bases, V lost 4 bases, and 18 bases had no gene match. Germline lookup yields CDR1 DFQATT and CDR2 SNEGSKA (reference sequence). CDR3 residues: CSATRLVGTGELCGYTF. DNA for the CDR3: TGCAGTGCTACCCGTCTGGTCGGGACAGGGGAATTATGTGGCTACACCTTC.

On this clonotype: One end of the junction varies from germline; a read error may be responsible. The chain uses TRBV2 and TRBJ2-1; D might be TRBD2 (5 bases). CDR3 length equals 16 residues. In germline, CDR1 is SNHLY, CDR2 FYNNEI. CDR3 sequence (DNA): TGTGCCTGCAGCCTGAAACTGGCGGGTAAATACAATGAGCAGTTCTTC. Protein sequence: CACSLKLAGKYNEQFF.

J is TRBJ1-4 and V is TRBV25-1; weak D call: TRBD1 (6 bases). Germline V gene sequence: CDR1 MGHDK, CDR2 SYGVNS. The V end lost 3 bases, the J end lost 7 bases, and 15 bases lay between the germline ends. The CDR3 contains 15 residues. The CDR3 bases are TGTGCCAGCAGTGACGTAGCAGGGGTATTTGAAAAACTGTTTTTT. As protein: CASSDVAGVFEKLFF.

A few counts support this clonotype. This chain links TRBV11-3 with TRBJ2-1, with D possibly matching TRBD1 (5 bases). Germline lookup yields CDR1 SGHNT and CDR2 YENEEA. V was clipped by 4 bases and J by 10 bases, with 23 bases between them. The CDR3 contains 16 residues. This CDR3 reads CASSSTLTTGEKEQFF. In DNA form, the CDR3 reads TGTGCCAGCAGCTCAACTCTTACAACAGGCGAGAAGGAGCAGTTCTTC. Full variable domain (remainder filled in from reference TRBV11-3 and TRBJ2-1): EAGVVQSPRYKIIEKKQPVAFWCNPISGHNTLYWYLQNLGQGPELLIRYENEEAVDDSQLPKDRFSAERLKGVDSTLKIQPAELGDSAVYLCASSSTLTTGEKEQFFGPGTRLTVL.

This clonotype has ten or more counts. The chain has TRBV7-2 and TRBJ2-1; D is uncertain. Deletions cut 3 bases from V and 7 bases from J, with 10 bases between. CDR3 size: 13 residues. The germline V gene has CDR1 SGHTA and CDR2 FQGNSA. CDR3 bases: TGTGCCAGCAGCTTTAGACTTGTTAATGAGCAGTTCTTC. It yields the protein CASSFRLVNEQFF.

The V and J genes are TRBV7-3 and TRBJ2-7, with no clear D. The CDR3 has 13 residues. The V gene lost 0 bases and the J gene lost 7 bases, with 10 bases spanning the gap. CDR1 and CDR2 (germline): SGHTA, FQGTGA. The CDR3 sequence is CASSLTSGMEQYF. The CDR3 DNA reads TGTGCCAGCAGCTTAACGAGTGGAATGGAGCAGTACTTC.

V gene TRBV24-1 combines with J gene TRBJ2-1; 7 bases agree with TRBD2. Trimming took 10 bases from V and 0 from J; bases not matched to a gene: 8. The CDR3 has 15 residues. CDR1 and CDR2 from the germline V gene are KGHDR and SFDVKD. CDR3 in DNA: TGTGCCACTCTCGGAGGCGGGAGCTCCTACAATGAGCAGTTCTTC. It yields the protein CATLGGGSSYNEQFF.

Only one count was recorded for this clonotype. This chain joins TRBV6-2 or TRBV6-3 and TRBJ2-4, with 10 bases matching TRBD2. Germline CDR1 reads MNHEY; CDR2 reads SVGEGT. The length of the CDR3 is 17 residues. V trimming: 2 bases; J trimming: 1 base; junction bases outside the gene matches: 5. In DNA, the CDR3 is TGTGCCAGCAGTTACGAGCGGGGGGGCCTGGCCAAAAACATTCAGTACTTC. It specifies CASSYERGGLAKNIQYF.

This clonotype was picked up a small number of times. The DNA of the CDR3 is TGTGCCAGCAGCCCGACGACGGGCGAAGGGTCACCCCTCCACTTT. It specifies CASSPTTGEGSPLHF. The chain carries TRBV7-2 and TRBJ1-6, with D uncertain. The CDR3 contains 15 residues. The V gene's germline CDR1 is SGHTA and CDR2 FQGNSA. V lost 5 bases to trimming and J lost 10 bases, with 18 bases between them. Full variable domain (rest looked up from reference TRBV7-2 and TRBJ1-6): GAGVSQSPSNKVTEKGKDVELRCDPISGHTALYWYRQSLGQGLEFLIYFQGNSAPDKSGLPSDRFSAERTGGSVSTLTIQRTQQEDSAVYLCASSPTTGEGSPLHFGNGTRLTVT.

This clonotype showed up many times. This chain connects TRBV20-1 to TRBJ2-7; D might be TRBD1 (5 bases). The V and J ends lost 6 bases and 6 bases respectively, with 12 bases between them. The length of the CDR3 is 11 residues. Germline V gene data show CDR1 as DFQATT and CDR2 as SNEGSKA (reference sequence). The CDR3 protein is CSARDRLEQYF. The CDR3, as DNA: TGCAGTGCCCGAGACAGACTCGAGCAGTACTTC.

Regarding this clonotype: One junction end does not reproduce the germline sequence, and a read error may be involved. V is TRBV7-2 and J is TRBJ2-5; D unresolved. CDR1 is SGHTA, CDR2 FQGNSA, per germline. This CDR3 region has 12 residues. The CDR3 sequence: CVSSLGGETQYF. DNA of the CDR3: TGTGTCAGCAGCTTGGGTGGAGAGACCCAGTACTTC.

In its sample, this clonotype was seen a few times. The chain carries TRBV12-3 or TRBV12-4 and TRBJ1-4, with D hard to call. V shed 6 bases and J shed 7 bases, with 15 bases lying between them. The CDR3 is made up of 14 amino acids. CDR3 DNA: TGTGCCAGCAGGGCCCTCACGAATGTTGAAAAACTGTTTTTT. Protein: CASRALTNVEKLFF.

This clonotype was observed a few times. CDR3 DNA sequence: TGTGCCACCAGCAGCGAGACAGGGGGCGCGAACTATGGCTACACCTTC. Its translation is CATSSETGGANYGYTF. The chain is built from TRBV15 and TRBJ1-2, with 10 bases fitting TRBD1. Germline CDR1 reads LNHNV; CDR2 reads YYDKDF (reference sequence). The length of the CDR3 is 16 residues. V gave up 3 bases and J gave up 2 bases; unmatched junction bases: 6.

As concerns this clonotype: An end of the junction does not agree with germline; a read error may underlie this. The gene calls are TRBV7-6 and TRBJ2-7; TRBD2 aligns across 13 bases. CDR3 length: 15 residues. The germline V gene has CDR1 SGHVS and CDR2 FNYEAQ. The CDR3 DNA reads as TGTGCCGGCAGCTCGGGACTAGCGGGGACCTACGAGCAGTACTTC. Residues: CAGSSGLAGTYEQYF.

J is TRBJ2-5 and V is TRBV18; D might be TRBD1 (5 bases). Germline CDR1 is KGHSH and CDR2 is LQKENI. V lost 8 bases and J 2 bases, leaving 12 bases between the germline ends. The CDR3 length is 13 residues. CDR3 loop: CASTKGIQETQYF. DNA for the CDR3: TGTGCCAGCACAAAGGGGATACAAGAGACCCAGTACTTC.

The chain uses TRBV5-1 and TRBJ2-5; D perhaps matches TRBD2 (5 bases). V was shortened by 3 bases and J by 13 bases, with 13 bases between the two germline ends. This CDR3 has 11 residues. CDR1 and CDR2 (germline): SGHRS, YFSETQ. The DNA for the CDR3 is TGCGCCAGCAGCTCTTCGAGGGAGCGGTACTTC. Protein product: CASSSSRERYF.

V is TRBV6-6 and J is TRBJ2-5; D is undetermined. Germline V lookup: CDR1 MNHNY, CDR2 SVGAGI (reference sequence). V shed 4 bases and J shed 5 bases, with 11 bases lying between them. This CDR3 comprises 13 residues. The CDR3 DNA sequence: TGTGCCAGCAGTTTACTCGAGGCGGAGACCCAGTACTTC. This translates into CASSLLEAETQYF.

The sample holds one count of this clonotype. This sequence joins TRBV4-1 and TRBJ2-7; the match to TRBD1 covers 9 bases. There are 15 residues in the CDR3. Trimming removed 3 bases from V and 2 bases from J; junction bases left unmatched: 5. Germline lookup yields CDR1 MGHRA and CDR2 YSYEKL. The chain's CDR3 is CASSQGQGRAYEQYF. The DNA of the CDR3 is TGCGCCAGCAGCCAGGGACAGGGTAGAGCCTACGAGCAGTACTTC.

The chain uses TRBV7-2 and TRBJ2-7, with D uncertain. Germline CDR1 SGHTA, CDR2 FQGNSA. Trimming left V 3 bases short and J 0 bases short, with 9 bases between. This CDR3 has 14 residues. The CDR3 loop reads CASSFHRLSYEQYF. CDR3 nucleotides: TGTGCCAGCAGCTTTCACAGACTCTCCTACGAGCAGTACTTC. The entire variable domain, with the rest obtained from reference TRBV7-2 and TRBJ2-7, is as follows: GAGVSQSPSNKVTEKGKDVELRCDPISGHTALYWYRQSLGQGLEFLIYFQGNSAPDKSGLPSDRFSAERTGGSVSTLTIQRTQQEDSAVYLCASSFHRLSYEQYFGPGTRLTVT.

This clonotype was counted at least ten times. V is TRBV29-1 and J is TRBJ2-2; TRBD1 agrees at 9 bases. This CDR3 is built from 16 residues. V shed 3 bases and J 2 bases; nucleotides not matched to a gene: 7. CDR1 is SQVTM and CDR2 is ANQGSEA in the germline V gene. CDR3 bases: TGCAGCGTTGATGACCCGGGACAGGGCAACACCGGGGAGCTGTTTTTT. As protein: CSVDDPGQGNTGELFF.

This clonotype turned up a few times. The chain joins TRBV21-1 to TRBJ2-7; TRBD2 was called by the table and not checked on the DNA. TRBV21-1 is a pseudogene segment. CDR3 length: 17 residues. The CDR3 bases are TGTGCCAGCAGCAAAGCAGGAGGAACTATTGACACCTACGAGCAGTACTTC. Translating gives CASSKAGGTIDTYEQYF.

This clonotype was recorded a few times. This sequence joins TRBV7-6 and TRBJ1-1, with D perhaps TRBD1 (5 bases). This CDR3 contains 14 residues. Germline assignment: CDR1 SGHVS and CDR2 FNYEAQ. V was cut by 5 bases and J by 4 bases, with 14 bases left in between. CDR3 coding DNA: TGTGCCAGCAGCCCCCGCCGTGGGGGCACTGAAGCTTTCTTT. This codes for CASSPRRGGTEAFF.